The next 9 T cell receptor beta chains were all read from a single sample in a study of cytomegalovirus exposure and HLA in healthy donors. Both 60 Vbeta primers and 13 Jbeta primers went into the PCR. Clones were sequenced by immunoSEQ multiplex PCR, and TCRdb holds only the in-frame ones, with some missing. This table has around 280,000 clones, about 90% appearing once. Sequenced material: PBMCs. Receptor source: a young woman in good health and CMV-seronegative.

The genes are TRBV9 and TRBJ2-1; D not resolved. Deletions cut 6 bases from V and 6 bases from J, with 10 bases between. Germline lookup yields CDR1 SGDLS and CDR2 YYNGEE. CDR3 length: 12 residues. The CDR3 nucleotides are TGTGCCAGCAAAGGTAGCAGCAATGAGCAGTTCTTC. Its protein is CASKGSSNEQFF.

The gene calls are TRBV7-2 and TRBJ2-1, with 7 bases that match TRBD2. Germline loops: CDR1 SGHTA, CDR2 FQGNSA. This CDR3 is built from 15 residues. Losses at the gene ends were 5 bases for V and 8 bases for J; bases not matched to a gene: 12. Written as DNA, the CDR3 is TGTGCCAGCAGCCCCTATAGCGGGTACTCGGATGAGCAGTTCTTC. Encoded protein: CASSPYSGYSDEQFF.

Regarding this clone: Sequence at one end of the junction differs from germline and may be a read error. V and J are TRBV10-3 and TRBJ2-3; 7 positions agree with TRBD1. This CDR3 region has 15 residues. Germline values: CDR1 ENHRY, CDR2 SYGVKD. The CDR3 protein is CAISAVRGGTDTQYF. The CDR3 DNA reads TGTGCCATCAGTGCTGTTAGAGGGGGCACAGATACACAGTATTTT.

The chain couples TRBV6-5 to TRBJ1-2; TRBD1 matches 7 bases. J lost 1 base, V lost 6 bases, and 5 bases had no gene match. Germline V CDR1 and CDR2: MNHEY, SVGAGI. The CDR3 sequence is 14 residues long. The CDR3 DNA reads TGTGCCAGCAGGAGGGGACAGATTAACTATGGCTACACCTTC. Its translation is CASRRGQINYGYTF.

The CDR3 nucleotides are TGTGCCAGCAGCTCTCCCAGGGGGGCTAATGAAAAACTGTTTTTT. This translates into CASSSPRGANEKLFF. J is TRBJ1-4 and V is TRBV7-9, with 7 bases aligning to TRBD1. J was trimmed by 3 bases and V by 4 bases; bases with no gene match: 5. This CDR3 has 15 residues. Germline V CDR1 and CDR2: SEHNR, FQNEAQ (reference sequence).

This clone showed up just once. The V and J genes are TRBV11-2 and TRBJ2-7, with 7 bases matching TRBD1. CDR1 is SGHAT, CDR2 FQNNGV, per germline. The CDR3 is 16 residues long. Losses at the gene ends were 5 bases for V and 1 base for J; bases not matched to a gene: 11. Written as DNA, the CDR3 is TGTGCCAGCAGCCTCACCCAAATGACAGGGTCCTACGAGCAGTACTTC. Translating it yields CASSLTQMTGSYEQYF. The variable domain in full, with the rest retrieved from reference TRBV11-2 and TRBJ2-7, is EAGVAQSPRYKIIEKRQSVAFWCNPISGHATLYWYQQILGQGPKLLIQFQNNGVVDDSQLPKDRFSAERLKGVDSTLKIQPAKLEDSAVYLCASSLTQMTGSYEQYFGPGTRLTVT.

The CDR3 here is CASSPDRGRNQPQHF. The CDR3 bases are TGCGCCAGCAGCCCGGACAGGGGGCGTAATCAGCCCCAGCATTTT. The V call is TRBV4-1, the J call TRBJ1-5; 11 bases line up with TRBD1. Germline V CDR1 and CDR2: MGHRA, YSYEKL. This CDR3 region has 15 residues. Losses at the gene ends were 4 bases for V and 4 bases for J; bases not matched to a gene: 3.

The rearrangement uses TRBV18 and TRBJ1-5; D gene unclear. Germline-derived CDR1 and CDR2 are KGHSH and LQKENI. This CDR3 spans 15 amino acids. Trimming left V 3 bases short and J 0 bases short, with 9 bases between. The CDR3 nucleotides are TGTGCCAGCTCACCGCGGGGTGATAGCAATCAGCCCCAGCATTTT. Residues: CASSPRGDSNQPQHF.

V usage is TRBV5-5 and J usage is TRBJ2-5, with D possibly being TRBD2 (5 bases). Germline V gene data show CDR1 as SGHKS and CDR2 as YYEKEE (reference sequence). The V gene lost 6 bases and the J gene lost 1 base, with 22 bases spanning the gap. The CDR3 covers 17 residues. The CDR3 sequence: CASTYVIYTGSQETQYF. DNA of the CDR3: TGTGCCAGCACCTACGTTATTTACACGGGGAGCCAAGAGACCCAGTACTTC.